Listed below are T cell receptor beta chains from one sample, sequenced in a study of cytomegalovirus exposure and HLA in healthy donors. Sequencing was performed with immunoSEQ multiplex PCR; in TCRdb, only in-frame clones are kept and a portion is missing. The table includes some 150,000 clones, around 80% detected once. Material for sequencing was PBMCs. The source of these receptors is a man aged 18 to 30 in good health and CMV-seropositive. Both conserved end residues are part of each CDR3. A D gene is named only where the DNA matches it firmly. Expanded clones are given a class, and other clones once, few, many or no size at all.

j_call | d_call | v_call | clone_size | cdr3_nt | cdr3_aa
TRBJ2-7 | . | TRBV9 | few | TGTGCCAGCAGCGTAGGGGCAGGGGATTACTACGAGCAGTACTTC | CASSVGAGDYYEQYF
TRBJ1-1 | . | TRBV6-6 | once | TGTGCCAGCAGTTACGGAGCGGGAGATGGGACTGAAGCTTTCTTT | CASSYGAGDGTEAFF
TRBJ1-4 | . | TRBV11-2 | . | TGTGCCAGCAGCTTCGGACAGTTTAATGAAAAACTGTTTTTT | CASSFGQFNEKLFF
TRBJ2-5 | . | TRBV2 | . | TGTGCCAGCACCCTACTGGGGGGGGCTGAAGAGACCCAGTACTTC | CASTLLGGAEETQYF
TRBJ2-3 | . | TRBV5-1 | once | TGCGCCAGCAGCTTGTCTACTTCACCGCCAGATACGCAGTATTTT | CASSLSTSPPDTQYF
TRBJ2-7 | . | TRBV29-1 | . | TGCAGCGTTCGAAGCGACCGCACCTACGAGCAGTACTTC | CSVRSDRTYEQYF
TRBJ2-3 | TRBD2 | TRBV27 | . | TGTGCCAGCAGTTCGTACTACCGGACTAGCGGGAGGGCCCTGGGGCAGTATTTT | CASSSYYRTSGRALGQYF
TRBJ2-2 | TRBD2 | TRBV2 | . | TGTGCCACCCGACTAGCACCGGGCGGGGAGCTGTTTTTT | CATRLAPGGELFF
TRBJ2-7 | . | TRBV7-8 | few | TGTGCCAGCAGCTTTATACAGGGAACCTCCTACGAGCAGTACTTC | CASSFIQGTSYEQYF
TRBJ1-4 | TRBD1 | TRBV19 | . | TGTGCCAGTAGTGTTCTAGACAGGGTTCCGGATGAAAAACTGTTTTTT | CASSVLDRVPDEKLFF
TRBJ2-7 | . | TRBV10-3 | . | TGTGCCATCAGTACGAGCTCCTACGAGCAGTACTTC | CAISTSSYEQYF
TRBJ2-7 | . | TRBV21-1 | . | TGTGCCAGCTTCCAAACGGAGCTACCCTACGAGCAGTACTTC | CASFQTELPYEQYF
TRBJ1-5 | . | TRBV6-5 | . | TGTGCCAGCAGTTCCCATAGACAGCTACAGCCCCAGCATTTT | CASSSHRQLQPQHF
TRBJ1-2 | TRBD1 | TRBV4-1 | . | TGCGCCAGCAGCCAGTTTGAAGGGGGCAACTATGGCTACACCTTC | CASSQFEGGNYGYTF
TRBJ1-2 | TRBD1 | TRBV7-3 | . | TGTGCCAGCAGCTCCTCGACAGGGTGGATCTATGGCTACACCTTC | CASSSSTGWIYGYTF
TRBJ2-7 | TRBD1 | TRBV30 | once | TGTGCCTGGAGTGTGGGGACAGGGGCGGACGGCGAGCAGTACTTC | CAWSVGTGADGEQYF
TRBJ1-6 | . | TRBV10-3 | . | TGTGCCATCAGTGACAGCTCCTATAATTCACCCCTCCACTTT | CAISDSSYNSPLHF
TRBJ1-2 | TRBD1 | TRBV18 | . | TGTGCCAGCTCACCGCCAGGGACAGGTGCCCATGGCTACACCTTC | CASSPPGTGAHGYTF
TRBJ1-1 | . | TRBV5-1 | few | TGCGCCAGCAGCTTTTCGGGGGGCAGCACTGAAGCTTTCTTT | CASSFSGGSTEAFF
TRBJ2-5 | . | TRBV27 | . | TGTGCCAGCAGTTTATACATCGCCGAGACCCAGTACTTC | CASSLYIAETQYF
TRBJ2-7 | . | TRBV25-1 | . | TGTGCCAGCCAGGGATACGAGCAGTACTTC | CASQGYEQYF
TRBJ1-1 | . | TRBV9 | . | TGTGCCAGCAGCGAGAAAGTAGCCGGAAACACTGAAGCTTTCTTT | CASSEKVAGNTEAFF
TRBJ1-5 | . | TRBV27 | . | TGTGCCAGCAGTCCTCGGGGGTATTTCCAGCCCCAGCATTTT | CASSPRGYFQPQHF
TRBJ2-5 | . | TRBV28 | . | TGTGCCAGCAGCTTCCCAGGGGAAGAGACCCAGTACTTC | CASSFPGEETQYF
TRBJ1-5 | . | TRBV28 | . | TGTGCCAGCAGTTTGTGGAGGGGAGGTAATAGCAATCAGCCCCAGCATTTT | CASSLWRGGNSNQPQHF
TRBJ2-7 | . | TRBV27 | . | TGTGCCAGCAGTACTCCCGGGAAAGGTACCTACGAGCAGTACTTC | CASSTPGKGTYEQYF
TRBJ1-1 | . | TRBV10-3 | . | TGTGCCATTTCCGGGACATCGAACACTGAAGCTTTCTTT | CAISGTSNTEAFF
TRBJ2-5 | TRBD1 | TRBV5-6 | . | TGTGCCAGCAGCTTGAAGGGACAGTCGGGTTGGGAGACCCAGTACTTC | CASSLKGQSGWETQYF
TRBJ2-5 | TRBD1 | TRBV28 | . | TGTGCCAGCAGCTTACAGGGGCAGAGGGAGACCCAGTACTTC | CASSLQGQRETQYF
TRBJ1-2 | . | TRBV6-1 | . | TGTGCCAGCAGTGAAGACAGACAAAGAAACTATGGCTACACCTTC | CASSEDRQRNYGYTF
TRBJ1-3 | TRBD1 | TRBV6-5 | . | TGTGCCAGCAGTAGACAGGGGATGGGGGGAAACACCATATATTTT | CASSRQGMGGNTIYF
TRBJ2-1 | . | TRBV18 | . | TGTGCCAGCTCACCAATGGACAGCCGGAGGAATGAGCAGTTCTTC | CASSPMDSRRNEQFF
TRBJ1-1 | TRBD1 | TRBV2 | . | TGTGCCAGCAAAGTCGGGACAGCTGACACTGAAGCTTTCTTT | CASKVGTADTEAFF
TRBJ2-5 | TRBD2 | TRBV5-5 | . | TGTGCCAGCAGTGCTACTAGCGGGAGGGACCAGTACTTC | CASSATSGRDQYF
TRBJ2-7 | TRBD1 | TRBV10-3 | . | TGTGCCATCAGCGGGACAGAGAGGCCTCCCCAGTACTTC | CAISGTERPPQYF
TRBJ2-7 | . | TRBV19 | . | TGTGCCAGTAGTACTGCCCTACAGGGAATCCCCTACGAGCAGTACTTC | CASSTALQGIPYEQYF
TRBJ2-7 | . | TRBV27 | . | TGTGCCAGCAGTCCCCGACAGCCCGGTTACGAGCAGTACTTC | CASSPRQPGYEQYF
TRBJ2-5 | . | TRBV6-1 | . | TGTGCCAGCAGTGACCGCAGAAGAGAGACCCAGTACTTC | CASSDRRRETQYF
TRBJ2-1 | . | TRBV29-1 | . | TGCAGCGTTGAAGACTTTTCGGACAGCCCCTCCTACAATGAGCAGTTCTTC | CSVEDFSDSPSYNEQFF
TRBJ2-1 | TRBD2 | TRBV7-9 | . | TGTGCCAGCAGCTTACCGGGACTAATATACAATGAGCAGTTCTTC | CASSLPGLIYNEQFF
TRBJ2-3 | TRBD2 | TRBV29-1 | . | TGCAGCGTACCGGGCCTAGCGGGAGGCCGTTACACAGATACGCAGTATTTT | CSVPGLAGGRYTDTQYF
TRBJ2-7 | . | TRBV4-2 | . | TGTGCCAGCAGCCAACGGACAGACTGGTACTTC | CASSQRTDWYF
TRBJ2-7 | . | TRBV5-1 | few | TGCGCCAGCAGCTTGGGCGTCCGACAGGGAGGTGGCTACGAGCAGTACTTC | CASSLGVRQGGGYEQYF
TRBJ2-7 | . | TRBV4-1 | . | TGCGCCAGCAGCCAATCCCCAGGGGAGCAGTACTTC | CASSQSPGEQYF
TRBJ1-1 | . | TRBV7-3 | . | TGTGCCAGCAGCCCAGGGGTGCTGAACACTGAAGCTTTCTTT | CASSPGVLNTEAFF
TRBJ2-3 | TRBD2 | TRBV9 | . | TGTGCCAGCAGCGGACTAGCAACAGATACGCAGTATTTT | CASSGLATDTQYF
TRBJ2-1 | . | TRBV5-8 | few | TGTGCCAGCACTCTGCGGGCAGAGGAGCAGTTCTTC | CASTLRAEEQFF
TRBJ1-1 | TRBD1 | TRBV18 | . | TGTGCCAGCTCACCATTGGGACAGGGTAACACTGAAGCTTTCTTT | CASSPLGQGNTEAFF
TRBJ2-7 | . | TRBV5-1 | . | TGCGCCAGCAGCCCCCGGGACATAACCTACGAGCAGTACTTC | CASSPRDITYEQYF
TRBJ2-2 | . | TRBV11-2 | once | TGTGCCAGCAGCTTTTGGACACGCAACACCGGGGAGCTGTTTTTT | CASSFWTRNTGELFF
TRBJ2-4 | TRBD1 | TRBV28 | . | TGTGCCAGCAGTTTAACAGGGGGCATCGCAGCCAAAAACATTCAGTACTTC | CASSLTGGIAAKNIQYF
TRBJ1-5 | TRBD1 | TRBV28 | . | TGTGCCAGCAGCCTGGGACAGCTACTCAATCAGCCCCAGCATTTT | CASSLGQLLNQPQHF